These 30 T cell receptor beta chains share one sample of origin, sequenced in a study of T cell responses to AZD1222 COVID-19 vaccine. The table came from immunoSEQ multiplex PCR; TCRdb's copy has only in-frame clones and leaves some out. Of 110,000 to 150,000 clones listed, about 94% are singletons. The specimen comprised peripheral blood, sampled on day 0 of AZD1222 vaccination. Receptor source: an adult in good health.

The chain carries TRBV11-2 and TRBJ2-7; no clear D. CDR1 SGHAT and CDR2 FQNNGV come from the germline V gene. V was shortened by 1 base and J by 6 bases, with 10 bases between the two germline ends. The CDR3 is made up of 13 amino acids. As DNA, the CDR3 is TGTGCCAGCAGCTTAGTCGTCGGTAGCGAGCAGTACTTC. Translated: CASSLVVGSEQYF.

The CDR3 region is CSADSNEKLFF. Here the CDR3 DNA reads TGCAGCGCTGATTCTAATGAAAAACTGTTTTTT. V gene TRBV29-1 combines with J gene TRBJ1-4; D is unresolved. The V end lost 7 bases, the J end lost 3 bases, and 6 bases lay between the germline ends. This CDR3 spans 11 amino acids. Per the germline V gene, CDR1 is SQVTM and CDR2 is ANQGSEA. The whole variable domain, filled in from reference TRBV29-1 and TRBJ1-4, reads SAVISQKPSRDICQRGTSLTIQCQVDSQVTMMFWYRQQPGQSLTLIATANQGSEATYESGFVIDKFPISRPNLTFSTLTVSNMSPEDSSIYLCSADSNEKLFFGSGTQLSVL.

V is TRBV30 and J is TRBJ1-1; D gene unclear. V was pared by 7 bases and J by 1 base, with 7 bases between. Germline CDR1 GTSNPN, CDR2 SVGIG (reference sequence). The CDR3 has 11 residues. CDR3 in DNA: TGTGCCTTGGGTGAGAACACTGAAGCTTTCTTT. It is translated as CALGENTEAFF.

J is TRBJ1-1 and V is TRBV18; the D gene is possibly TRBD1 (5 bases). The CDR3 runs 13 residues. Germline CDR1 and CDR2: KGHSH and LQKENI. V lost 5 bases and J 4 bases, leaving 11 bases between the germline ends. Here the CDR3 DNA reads TGTGCCAGCTCAGTCAGGGAGGGCACTGAAGCTTTCTTT. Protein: CASSVREGTEAFF.

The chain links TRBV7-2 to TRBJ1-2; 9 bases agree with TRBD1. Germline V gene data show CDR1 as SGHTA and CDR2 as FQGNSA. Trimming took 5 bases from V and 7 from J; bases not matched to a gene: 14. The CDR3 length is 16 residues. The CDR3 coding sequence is TGTGCCAGCAGCCGGACAGGGGCCGACCTACGGTCTGGCTACACCTTC. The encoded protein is CASSRTGADLRSGYTF.

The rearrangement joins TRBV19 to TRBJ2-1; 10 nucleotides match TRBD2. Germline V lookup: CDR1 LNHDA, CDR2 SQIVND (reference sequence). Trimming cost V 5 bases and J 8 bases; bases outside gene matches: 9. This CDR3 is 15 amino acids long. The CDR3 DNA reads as TGTGCCAGTAGTGCTCTCAGCGGGAGGGCCTATGAGCAGTTCTTC. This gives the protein CASSALSGRAYEQFF.

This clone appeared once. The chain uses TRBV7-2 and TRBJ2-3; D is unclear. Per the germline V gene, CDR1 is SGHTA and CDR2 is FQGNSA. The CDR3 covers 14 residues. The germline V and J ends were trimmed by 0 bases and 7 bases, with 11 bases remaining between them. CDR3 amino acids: CASSLAFEGYTQYF. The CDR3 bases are TGTGCCAGCAGCTTAGCGTTCGAAGGGTATACGCAGTATTTT.

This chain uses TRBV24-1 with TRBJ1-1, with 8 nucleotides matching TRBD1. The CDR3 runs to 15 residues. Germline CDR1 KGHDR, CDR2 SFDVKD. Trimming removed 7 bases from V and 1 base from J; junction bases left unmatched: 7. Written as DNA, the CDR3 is TGTGCCACCAGGCCTTCCGGGACAGGGAACACTGAAGCTTTCTTT. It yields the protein CATRPSGTGNTEAFF.

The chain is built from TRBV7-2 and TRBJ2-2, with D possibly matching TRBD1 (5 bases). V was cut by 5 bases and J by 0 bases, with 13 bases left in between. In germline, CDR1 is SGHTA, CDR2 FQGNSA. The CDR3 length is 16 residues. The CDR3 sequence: CASSTRTSANTGELFF. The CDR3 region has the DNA TGTGCCAGCAGCACCCGGACAAGCGCGAACACCGGGGAGCTGTTTTTT.

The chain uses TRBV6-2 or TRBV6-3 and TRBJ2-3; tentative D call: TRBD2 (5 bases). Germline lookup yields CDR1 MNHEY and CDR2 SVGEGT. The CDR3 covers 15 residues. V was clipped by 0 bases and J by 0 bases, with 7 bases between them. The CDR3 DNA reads TGTGCCAGCAGTTACTCGCGCGGGAGCACAGATACGCAGTATTTT. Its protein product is CASSYSRGSTDTQYF.

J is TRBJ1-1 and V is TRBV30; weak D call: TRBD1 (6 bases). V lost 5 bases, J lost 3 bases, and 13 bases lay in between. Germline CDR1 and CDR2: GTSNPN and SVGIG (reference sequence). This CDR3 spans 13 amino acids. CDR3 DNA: TGTGCCTGGGGGGGGGCTAGGGACACTGAAGCTTTCTTT. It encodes CAWGGARDTEAFF.

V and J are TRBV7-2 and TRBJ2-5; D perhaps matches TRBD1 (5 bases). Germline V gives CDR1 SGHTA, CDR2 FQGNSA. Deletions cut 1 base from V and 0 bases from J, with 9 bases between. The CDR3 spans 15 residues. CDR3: CASSLVARDQETQYF. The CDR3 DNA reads TGTGCCAGCAGCTTAGTCGCCAGGGACCAAGAGACCCAGTACTTC. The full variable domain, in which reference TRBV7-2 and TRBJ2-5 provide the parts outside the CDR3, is GAGVSQSPSNKVTEKGKDVELRCDPISGHTALYWYRQSLGQGLEFLIYFQGNSAPDKSGLPSDRFSAERTGGSVSTLTIQRTQQEDSAVYLCASSLVARDQETQYFGPGTRLLVL.

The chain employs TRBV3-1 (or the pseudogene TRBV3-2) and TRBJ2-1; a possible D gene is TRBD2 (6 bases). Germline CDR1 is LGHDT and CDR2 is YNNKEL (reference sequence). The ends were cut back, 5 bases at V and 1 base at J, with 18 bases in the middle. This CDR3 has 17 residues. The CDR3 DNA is TGTGCCAGCAGCGTTCGCTCCGGGACTCCTTCCTACAATGAGCAGTTCTTC. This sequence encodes CASSVRSGTPSYNEQFF.

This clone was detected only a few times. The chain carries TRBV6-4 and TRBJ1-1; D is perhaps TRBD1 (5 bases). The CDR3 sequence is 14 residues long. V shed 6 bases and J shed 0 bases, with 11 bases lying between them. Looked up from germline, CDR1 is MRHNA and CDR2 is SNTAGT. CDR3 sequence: CASRGTALNTEAFF. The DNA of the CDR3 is TGTGCCAGCAGGGGGACCGCCTTGAACACTGAAGCTTTCTTT.

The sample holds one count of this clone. Here the CDR3 reads CASSPGLAGAKNIQYF. CDR3 sequence (DNA): TGTGCCAGCAGCCCCGGACTAGCAGGAGCCAAAAACATTCAGTACTTC. V and J are TRBV3-1 (or the pseudogene TRBV3-2) and TRBJ2-4, with TRBD2 matching over 8 bases. From germline, CDR1 is LGHDT and CDR2 YNNKEL (reference sequence). The CDR3 has 16 residues. Trimming removed 4 bases from V and 0 bases from J; junction bases left unmatched: 5.

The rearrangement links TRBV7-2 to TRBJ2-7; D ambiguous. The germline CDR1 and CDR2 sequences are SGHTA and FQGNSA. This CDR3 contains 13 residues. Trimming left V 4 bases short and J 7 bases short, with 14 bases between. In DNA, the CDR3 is TGTGCCAGCAGCTCATCGGCCTGGCGGGAGCAGTACTTC. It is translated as CASSSSAWREQYF. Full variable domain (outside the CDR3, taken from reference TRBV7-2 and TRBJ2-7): GAGVSQSPSNKVTEKGKDVELRCDPISGHTALYWYRQSLGQGLEFLIYFQGNSAPDKSGLPSDRFSAERTGGSVSTLTIQRTQQEDSAVYLCASSSSAWREQYFGPGTRLTVT.

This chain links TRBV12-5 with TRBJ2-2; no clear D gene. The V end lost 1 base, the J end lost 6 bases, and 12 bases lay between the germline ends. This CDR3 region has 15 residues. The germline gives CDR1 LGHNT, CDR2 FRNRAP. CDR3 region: CASGLGLPNAGELFF. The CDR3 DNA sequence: TGTGCTAGTGGTTTGGGACTCCCAAACGCCGGGGAGCTGTTTTTT. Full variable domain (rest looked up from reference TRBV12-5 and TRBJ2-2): DARVTQTPRHKVTEMGQEVTMRCQPILGHNTVFWYRQTMMQGLELLAYFRNRAPLDDSGMPKDRFSAEMPDATLATLKIQPSEPRDSAVYFCASGLGLPNAGELFFGEGSRLTVL.

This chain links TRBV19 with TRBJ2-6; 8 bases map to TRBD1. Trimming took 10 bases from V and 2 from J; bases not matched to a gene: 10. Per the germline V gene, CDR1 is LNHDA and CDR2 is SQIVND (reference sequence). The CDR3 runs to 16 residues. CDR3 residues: CATRTGRGAGANVLTF. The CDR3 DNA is TGTGCCACCCGGACAGGGCGAGGTGCTGGGGCCAACGTCCTGACTTTC.

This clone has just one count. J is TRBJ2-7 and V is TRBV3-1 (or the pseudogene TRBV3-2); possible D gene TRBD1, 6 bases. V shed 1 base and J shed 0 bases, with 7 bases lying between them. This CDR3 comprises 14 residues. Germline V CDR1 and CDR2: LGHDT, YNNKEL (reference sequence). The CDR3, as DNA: TGTGCCAGCAGCCAAGGGACAGTCTCCTACGAGCAGTACTTC. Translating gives CASSQGTVSYEQYF.

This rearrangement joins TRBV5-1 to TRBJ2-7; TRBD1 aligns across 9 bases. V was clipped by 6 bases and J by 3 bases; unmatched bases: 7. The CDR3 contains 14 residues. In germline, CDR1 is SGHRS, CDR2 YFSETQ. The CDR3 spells CASTLQTGGYEQYF. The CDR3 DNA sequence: TGCGCCAGCACCCTACAGACAGGGGGCTACGAGCAGTACTTC.

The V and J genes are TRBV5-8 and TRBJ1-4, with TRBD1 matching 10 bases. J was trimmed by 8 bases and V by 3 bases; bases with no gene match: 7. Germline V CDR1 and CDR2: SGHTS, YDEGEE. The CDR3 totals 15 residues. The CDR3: CASSSPGQGKEKLFF. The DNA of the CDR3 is TGTGCCAGCAGCTCACCGGGACAGGGGAAGGAAAAACTGTTTTTT.

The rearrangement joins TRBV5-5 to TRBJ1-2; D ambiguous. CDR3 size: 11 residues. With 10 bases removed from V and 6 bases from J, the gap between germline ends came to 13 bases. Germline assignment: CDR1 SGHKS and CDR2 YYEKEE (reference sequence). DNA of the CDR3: TGTGCCGGCTGGGCAGGTCATGGCTACACCTTC. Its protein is CAGWAGHGYTF.

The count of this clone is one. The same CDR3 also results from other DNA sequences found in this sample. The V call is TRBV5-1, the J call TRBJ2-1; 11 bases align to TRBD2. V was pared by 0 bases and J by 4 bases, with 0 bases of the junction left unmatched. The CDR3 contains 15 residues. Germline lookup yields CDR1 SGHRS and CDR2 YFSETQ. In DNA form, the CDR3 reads TGCGCCAGCAGCTTGGGGACTAGCGGGTACAATGAGCAGTTCTTC. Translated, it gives CASSLGTSGYNEQFF. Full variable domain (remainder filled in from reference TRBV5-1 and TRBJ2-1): KAGVTQTPRYLIKTRGQQVTLSCSPISGHRSVSWYQQTPGQGLQFLFEYFSETQRNKGNFPGRFSGRQFSNSRSEMNVSTLELGDSALYLCASSLGTSGYNEQFFGPGTRLTVL.

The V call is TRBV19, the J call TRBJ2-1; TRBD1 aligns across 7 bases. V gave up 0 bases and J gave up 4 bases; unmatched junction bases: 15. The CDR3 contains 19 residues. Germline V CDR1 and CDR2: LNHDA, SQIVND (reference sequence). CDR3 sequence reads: CASSIERGRDSRKYNEQFF. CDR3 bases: TGTGCCAGTAGTATAGAACGGGGCCGGGACAGTAGAAAGTACAATGAGCAGTTCTTC. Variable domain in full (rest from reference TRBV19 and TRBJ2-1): DGGITQSPKYLFRKEGQNVTLSCEQNLNHDAMYWYRQDPGQGLRLIYYSQIVNDFQKGDIAEGYSVSREKKESFPLTVTSAQKNPTAFYLCASSIERGRDSRKYNEQFFGPGTRLTVL.

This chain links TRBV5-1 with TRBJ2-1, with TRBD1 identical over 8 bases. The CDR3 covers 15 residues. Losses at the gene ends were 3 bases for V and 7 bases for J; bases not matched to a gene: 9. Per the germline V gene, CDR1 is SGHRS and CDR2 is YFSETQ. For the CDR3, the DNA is TGCGCCAGCAGCTCACCCGACAGGGGAAGGAATGAGCAGTTCTTC. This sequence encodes CASSSPDRGRNEQFF.

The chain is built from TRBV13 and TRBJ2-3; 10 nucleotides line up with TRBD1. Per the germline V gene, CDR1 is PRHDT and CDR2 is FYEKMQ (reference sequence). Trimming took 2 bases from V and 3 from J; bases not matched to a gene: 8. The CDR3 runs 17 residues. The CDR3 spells CASSLWDRGLETDTQYF. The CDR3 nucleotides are TGTGCCAGCAGCTTATGGGACAGGGGCTTAGAGACAGATACGCAGTATTTT. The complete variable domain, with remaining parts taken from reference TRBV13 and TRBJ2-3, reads AAGVIQSPRHLIKEKRETATLKCYPIPRHDTVYWYQQGPGQDPQFLISFYEKMQSDKGSIPDRFSAQQFSDYHSELNMSSLELGDSALYFCASSLWDRGLETDTQYFGPGTRLTVL.

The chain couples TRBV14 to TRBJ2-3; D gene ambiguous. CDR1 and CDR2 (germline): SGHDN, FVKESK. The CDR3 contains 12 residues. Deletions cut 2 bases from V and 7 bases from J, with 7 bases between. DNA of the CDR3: TGTGCCAGCAGCCAATTGTCTTATACGCAGTATTTT. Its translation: CASSQLSYTQYF.

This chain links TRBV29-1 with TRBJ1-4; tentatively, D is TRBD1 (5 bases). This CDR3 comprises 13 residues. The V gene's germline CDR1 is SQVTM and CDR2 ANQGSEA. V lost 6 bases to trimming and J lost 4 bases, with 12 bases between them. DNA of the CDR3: TGCAGCGTGGAGGGTAGGGGTAATGAAAAACTGTTTTTT. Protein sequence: CSVEGRGNEKLFF.

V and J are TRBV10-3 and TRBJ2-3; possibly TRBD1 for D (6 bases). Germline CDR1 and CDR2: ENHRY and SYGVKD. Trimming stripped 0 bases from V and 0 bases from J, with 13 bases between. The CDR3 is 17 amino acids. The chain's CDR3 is CAISESFGGSSTDTQYF. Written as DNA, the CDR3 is TGTGCCATCAGTGAGTCGTTTGGGGGCTCTAGCACAGATACGCAGTATTTT.

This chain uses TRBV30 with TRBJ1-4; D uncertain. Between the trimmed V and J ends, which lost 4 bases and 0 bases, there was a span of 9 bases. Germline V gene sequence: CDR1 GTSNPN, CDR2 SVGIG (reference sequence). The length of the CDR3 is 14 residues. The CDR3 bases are TGTGCCTGGAACCCCCGGTCAACTAATGAAAAACTGTTTTTT. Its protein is CAWNPRSTNEKLFF.